The rows below give T cell receptor beta chains drawn from one sample of a study of blood T cells in healthy people across ages. MiXCR, applied by TCRdb to the 5' RACE reads, yields one record per CDR3 protein. The sample lists about a million distinct CDR3 sequences; around 49% were seen once. The specimen was blood. The receptors stem from a man aged 30 to 39 in good health. Each CDR3 is given with its conserved first and last residue. Fields, in order: D gene, J gene, clone size, V gene, CDR3 protein, CDR3 DNA. A D gene is named only where the DNA matches it firmly. Rows give clone size only sometimes, using once, few, many, or a class for an expanded clone.

TRBD2	TRBJ2-3	NA	TRBV20-1	CSARIRLADTQYF	TGCAGTGCTAGAATCAGACTAGCGGATACGCAGTATTTT
NA	TRBJ2-7	few	TRBV4-1	CASSHRVTDPGEQYF	TGCGCCAGCAGCCATCGGGTGACAGATCCGGGCGAGCAGTACTTC
TRBD1	TRBJ2-7	NA	TRBV13	CASSNAGTGYYEQYF	TGTGCCAGCAGCAATGCCGGGACAGGGTACTACGAGCAGTACTTC
NA	TRBJ1-4	many	TRBV13	CASSLGRKGRSANEKLFF	TGTGCCAGCAGCTTAGGACGGAAAGGACGGAGCGCCAATGAAAAACTGTTTTTT
TRBD1	TRBJ1-5	NA	TRBV20-1	CSAREGQGKQPQHF	TGCAGTGCTAGAGAGGGACAGGGGAAACAGCCCCAGCATTTT
NA	TRBJ2-3	NA	TRBV4-1	CASSQGTSSTTDTQYF	TGCGCCAGCAGCCAAGGAACTAGCTCTACCACAGATACGCAGTATTTT
NA	TRBJ2-1	NA	TRBV6-1	CASIGQFYEQFF	TGTGCCAGCATTGGGCAGTTCTATGAGCAGTTCTTC
TRBD1	TRBJ1-2	NA	TRBV5-6	CASSWGQVVYGYTF	TGTGCCAGCAGCTGGGGACAGGTCGTTTACGGCTACACCTTC
NA	TRBJ2-7	few	TRBV4-3	CASSQDAGRSYEQYF	TGCGCCAGCAGCCAAGACGCAGGACGTTCCTACGAGCAGTACTTC
NA	TRBJ1-1	few	TRBV12-3/TRBV12-4	CASSLGEGYTEAFF	TGTGCCAGCAGTTTAGGGGAAGGGTACACTGAAGCTTTCTTT
NA	TRBJ1-1	few	TRBV4-2	CASSQDADRAHAEAFF	TGTGCCAGCAGCCAAGATGCAGATAGGGCTCACGCTGAAGCTTTCTTT
NA	TRBJ2-7	many	TRBV20-1	CSASGDQVSYEQYF	TGCAGTGCTAGTGGAGACCAGGTCTCCTACGAGCAGTACTTC
NA	TRBJ1-5	NA	TRBV28	CASSLVVSMPQHF	TGTGCCAGCAGTTTGGTCGTATCTATGCCCCAGCATTTT
NA	TRBJ1-1	NA	TRBV10-3	CATTPQGNAEAFF	TGTGCCACCACCCCCCAGGGAAACGCTGAAGCTTTCTTT
TRBD2	TRBJ2-1	NA	TRBV3-1	CASSQGPAGVLDNEQFF	TGTGCCAGCAGCCAAGGACCAGCGGGGGTACTCGACAATGAGCAGTTCTTC
NA	TRBJ1-1	NA	TRBV6-2/TRBV6-3	CASTPSTGLNTEAFF	TGTGCCAGCACTCCATCGACAGGTTTAAACACTGAAGCTTTCTTT
NA	TRBJ1-4	few	TRBV7-2	CASSPARNEKLFF	TGTGCCAGCAGCCCAGCCCGGAATGAAAAACTGTTTTTT
TRBD1	TRBJ1-2	NA	TRBV6-2/TRBV6-3	CASSSRDRGRNGYTF	TGTGCCAGCAGCTCACGGGACAGGGGAAGAAATGGCTACACCTTC
NA	TRBJ2-2	NA	TRBV4-3	CASSQLGTGELFF	TGCGCCAGCAGCCAACTCGGTACCGGGGAGCTGTTTTTT
NA	TRBJ2-3	NA	TRBV5-6	CASRLGSTDTQYF	TGTGCCAGCAGACTTGGGAGCACAGATACGCAGTATTTT
NA	TRBJ2-1	NA	TRBV10-2	CASSERGTSSYNEQFF	TGCGCCAGCAGTGAGCGAGGGACAAGCTCCTACAATGAGCAGTTCTTC
TRBD2	TRBJ2-1	many	TRBV7-6	CASSLAATSGFEQFF	TGTGCCAGCAGCTTAGCCGCGACTAGCGGGTTTGAGCAGTTCTTC
NA	TRBJ2-5	NA	TRBV20-1	CSARRDTETQYF	TGCAGTGCTAGAAGGGACACCGAGACCCAGTACTTC
NA	TRBJ2-5	NA	TRBV3-1	CASSEATARHEQYF	TGTGCCAGCAGCGAAGCAACCGCAAGGCATGAGCAGTACTTC
NA	TRBJ2-2	NA	TRBV20-1	CSASEGLRAGELFF	TGCAGTGCTAGTGAAGGGTTGAGGGCCGGGGAGCTGTTTTTT
TRBD2	TRBJ2-2	NA	TRBV7-2	CASSLALAGGPDTGELFF	TGTGCCAGCAGCTTAGCCCTAGCGGGGGGGCCGGACACCGGGGAGCTGTTTTTT
TRBD2	TRBJ2-5	NA	TRBV7-2	CASSPQPGLAGKETQYF	TGTGCCAGCAGCCCACAACCGGGACTAGCGGGGAAAGAGACCCAGTACTTC
TRBD1	TRBJ1-6	once	TRBV20-1	CSAAGGRGRVSSPLHF	TGCAGTGCCGCCGGGGGAAGGGGGCGAGTGAGTTCACCCCTCCACTTT
NA	TRBJ2-3	NA	TRBV4-1	CASSQGPPRTDTQYF	TGCGCCAGCAGCCAAGGGCCTCCGCGGACAGATACGCAGTATTTT
NA	TRBJ2-7	NA	TRBV12-3/TRBV12-4	CASTYQDEQYF	TGTGCCAGCACCTACCAAGATGAGCAGTACTTC
TRBD2	TRBJ2-4	NA	TRBV20-1	CSAGSGGVGKNIQYF	TGCAGTGCTGGAAGCGGGGGGGTTGGCAAAAACATTCAGTACTTC
TRBD2	TRBJ2-1	NA	TRBV7-2	CASSLKERAGANEQFF	TGTGCCAGCAGCTTAAAAGAGCGAGCGGGGGCCAATGAGCAGTTCTTC
TRBD1	TRBJ1-1	few	TRBV7-8	CASSLWSRSGTGLAEAFF	TGTGCCAGCAGCTTATGGTCTCGTTCGGGGACAGGTCTAGCTGAAGCTTTCTTT
NA	TRBJ1-2	few	TRBV30	CAWSNRGGYGYTF	TGTGCCTGGAGCAACCGGGGCGGCTATGGCTACACCTTC
TRBD1	TRBJ2-3	few	TRBV2	CASSESGTEADTQYF	TGTGCCAGCAGTGAGTCAGGGACAGAGGCAGATACGCAGTATTTT
NA	TRBJ1-5	once	TRBV30	CAGSLDGYPQHF	TGTGCCGGGAGTCTCGACGGTTACCCCCAGCATTTT
NA	TRBJ2-1	NA	TRBV24-1	CATSGVRDTEQFF	TGTGCCACCAGTGGGGTAAGGGACACCGAGCAGTTCTTC
NA	TRBJ1-1	NA	TRBV27	CASSLTVSQSNTEAFF	TGTGCCAGCAGTTTAACAGTGTCCCAATCGAACACTGAAGCTTTCTTT
NA	TRBJ1-1	few	TRBV25-1	CASSDPVSNTEAFF	TGTGCCAGCAGTGACCCTGTATCGAACACTGAAGCTTTCTTT
TRBD2	TRBJ2-3	NA	TRBV7-2	CASSLAGTGLAGDTQYF	TGTGCCAGCAGCTTAGCGGGGACAGGACTAGCGGGAGATACGCAGTATTTT
NA	TRBJ2-1	NA	TRBV11-2	CASSSLENYNEQFF	TGTGCCAGCAGTTCCTTGGAGAACTACAATGAGCAGTTCTTC
TRBD1	TRBJ1-2	few	TRBV7-2	CASSTRQGAELYGYTF	TGTGCCAGCAGCACGAGACAGGGGGCCGAACTCTATGGCTACACCTTC
NA	TRBJ2-7	many	TRBV20-1	CSARALEGYEQYF	TGCAGTGCTAGGGCACTAGAGGGTTACGAGCAGTACTTC
NA	TRBJ2-3	NA	TRBV30	CAWKKDTTSTDTQYF	TGTGCCTGGAAGAAGGACACGACTAGCACAGATACGCAGTATTTT
TRBD2	TRBJ2-7	many	TRBV20-1	CSARDPLAGEYEQYF	TGCAGTGCTAGAGATCCCCTAGCGGGGGAATACGAGCAGTACTTC
TRBD1	TRBJ2-3	NA	TRBV4-1	CASSLTGQRTDTQYF	TGCGCCAGCAGCCTAACGGGACAGCGCACAGATACGCAGTATTTT
NA	TRBJ2-1	NA	TRBV6-6	CASGPTENNEQFF	TGTGCCAGCGGTCCCACCGAGAACAATGAGCAGTTCTTC
NA	TRBJ2-6	many	TRBV24-1	CATSDLGSGANVLTF	TGTGCCACCAGTGATTTGGGCTCTGGGGCCAACGTCCTGACTTTC
NA	TRBJ2-3	few	TRBV6-2/TRBV6-3	CASTAGSRTDTQYF	TGTGCCAGCACCGCAGGGTCTCGGACAGATACGCAGTATTTT
NA	TRBJ2-5	NA	TRBV20-1	CSARVSGGVETQYF	TGCAGTGCTAGAGTTAGCGGAGGGGTGGAGACCCAGTACTTC
NA	TRBJ2-7	few	TRBV30	CAWSVGAYEQYF	TGTGCCTGGAGTGTCGGAGCCTACGAGCAGTACTTC
NA	TRBJ2-6	few	TRBV29-1	CSVEGWGANVLTF	TGCAGCGTTGAAGGTTGGGGGGCCAACGTCCTGACTTTC
NA	TRBJ2-1	NA	TRBV4-3	CASSPSRSNNEQFF	TGCGCTAGCAGTCCTAGCCGGAGCAACAATGAGCAGTTCTTC